The TCR beta chain under discussion was sequenced for a study of T cells after yellow fever vaccination. Study information: When fractions had low cell numbers, they were prepared with SMART-Seq v4 Ultra Low Input. Regarding the study as a whole: Post-booster reappearance was seen for most primary-vaccination clones (nearly 97% CD4, about 90% CD8). One caveat is that FACS-sorted repertoires could contain abundant clonotypes contaminating from the bulk population.

About this clonotype: What it recognizes is unknown.

One entry per CDR3 protein, called by TCRdb with MiXCR from the 5' RACE reads. The profile shows under 200,000 distinct CDR3 sequences, approximately 11% of them singletons. Losses at the gene ends were 1 base for V and 5 bases for J; bases not matched to a gene: 8. This CDR3 contains 16 residues. The germline gives CDR1 LGHNA, CDR2 YNFKEQ. Source: CD8+ T cells sorted from PBMCs, taken 15 days after the yellow fever booster vaccination. The TCR sequence derives from a man younger than 35 who received the YFV17D yellow fever vaccine. The chain links TRBV4-2 to TRBJ2-1, with TRBD1 matching over 7 bases. As DNA, the CDR3 is TGTGCCAGCAGCCAAGTAACAGGGGATCTAAACAATGAGCAGTTCTTC. Amino acid sequence: CASSQVTGDLNNEQFF.